Each of the 26 T cell receptor beta chains below was sequenced from the same sample in a study of T-cell reconstitution after alpha-beta-depleted transplantation in children. Unique molecular identifiers featured in how the TCRbeta library was prepared. TCRdb re-called the PCR reads through MiXCR, storing one row per CDR3 protein. The sample records fewer than 550,000 distinct CDR3 sequences, 10% being singletons. Here the sequenced sample was PBMCs, taken before TCRalphabeta/CD19-depleted stem cell transplant. These receptors all stem from a child aged 2 to 9 with inherited bone marrow failure, due to receive a stem cell transplant.

The V gene is TRBV20-1, the J gene TRBJ2-5; D gene uncertain. The V gene's germline CDR1 is DFQATT and CDR2 SNEGSKA (reference sequence). The CDR3 is 12 residues long. V was trimmed by 4 bases and J by 3 bases, leaving 9 bases between them. The CDR3 coding sequence is TGCAGTGCTACGGACGGAGAAGAGACCCAGTACTTC. The encoded protein is CSATDGEETQYF.

This clonotype was observed many times. The chain has TRBV7-9 and TRBJ2-5; D is undetermined. CDR3 length: 17 amino acids. The V end lost 1 base, the J end lost 3 bases, and 18 bases lay between the germline ends. Germline loops: CDR1 SEHNR, CDR2 FQNEAQ (reference sequence). CDR3 protein: CASSLDLGQWQKETQYF. CDR3 sequence (DNA): TGTGCCAGCAGCTTAGATCTCGGGCAGTGGCAAAAAGAGACCCAGTACTTC.

The sample holds many counts of this clonotype. The V call is TRBV3-1, the J call TRBJ2-1; 10 bases align to TRBD2. J was trimmed by 5 bases and V by 3 bases; bases with no gene match: 10. Germline V gene sequence: CDR1 LGHDT, CDR2 YNNKEL (reference sequence). The CDR3 covers 17 residues. The DNA for the CDR3 is TGTGCCAGCAGCCAGGCATTACTAGCGGGATTGAACAATGAGCAGTTCTTC. Encoded protein: CASSQALLAGLNNEQFF.

This clonotype was found many times. This chain joins TRBV27 and TRBJ2-7, with 12 bases that match TRBD1. CDR1 and CDR2 from the germline V gene are MNHEY and SMNVEV (reference sequence). The V segment lost 2 bases and the J segment 3 bases; nucleotides outside the gene matches: 8. There are 17 residues in the CDR3. CDR3 DNA: TGTGCCAGCAGTTTAACCGGGACAGGGGGCGACCTCTACGAGCAGTACTTC. The encoded protein is CASSLTGTGGDLYEQYF.

This clonotype was counted only a few times. The rearrangement uses TRBV20-1 and TRBJ2-1, with 7 bases lining up with TRBD1. This CDR3 contains 15 residues. CDR1 is DFQATT and CDR2 is SNEGSKA in the germline V gene (reference sequence). Trimming at V came to 0 bases and at J to 7 bases, leaving 9 bases not matched to a gene. CDR3 sequence (DNA): TGCAGTGCTAGAGATCGTACAGGGGCTAGGAATGAGCAGTTCTTC. Translating gives CSARDRTGARNEQFF.

In its sample, this clonotype was seen many times. This rearrangement joins TRBV7-2 to TRBJ2-3; the D gene is possibly TRBD1 (5 bases). Trimming took 3 bases from V and 4 from J, leaving 14 bases between them. Germline V gene data show CDR1 as SGHTA and CDR2 as FQGNSA. The CDR3 runs 15 residues. As DNA, the CDR3 is TGTGCCAGCAGCTTCCAGGGCCCCCCTTCAGATACGCAGTATTTT. It yields the protein CASSFQGPPSDTQYF.

Ten or more counts support this clonotype. CDR3 coding DNA: TGTGCCAGCAGTTTGGCCACGACAGGGTCACCCCTCCACTTT. Its translation is CASSLATTGSPLHF. V is TRBV12-3 or TRBV12-4 and J is TRBJ1-6; 7 nucleotides line up with TRBD1. This CDR3 is 14 amino acids long. Trimming cost V 3 bases and J 10 bases; bases outside gene matches: 6.

This clonotype was counted ten times or more. The chain carries TRBV28 and TRBJ1-1, with 8 bases matching TRBD1. CDR1 is MDHEN, CDR2 SYDVKM, per germline. The CDR3 consists of 15 residues. V lost 4 bases, J lost 4 bases, and 8 bases stayed unmatched. The CDR3 DNA is TGTGCCAGCAGTTCACTCAAGACAGGGGCCACTGAAGCTTTCTTT. It is translated as CASSSLKTGATEAFF.

At least ten counts were recorded for this clonotype. The genes are TRBV11-3 and TRBJ1-1; D gene uncertain. With 2 bases removed from V and 5 bases from J, the gap between germline ends came to 9 bases. Per germline, CDR1 SGHNT and CDR2 YENEEA. CDR3 length: 13 amino acids. CDR3 protein: CASSLSTGTEAFF. The CDR3 DNA follows: TGTGCCAGCAGCTTATCCACGGGAACTGAAGCTTTCTTT.

This clonotype was seen many times. The chain uses TRBV7-9 and TRBJ2-2, with D perhaps given as TRBD1 or TRBD2 (5 bases each). The CDR3 extends over 16 amino acids. Germline values: CDR1 SEHNR, CDR2 FQNEAQ (reference sequence). V was shortened by 2 bases and J by 3 bases, with 13 bases between the two germline ends. The CDR3 DNA follows: TGTGCCAGCAGCTTATGGGGAGAAGGGGACACCGGGGAGCTGTTTTTT. Translated: CASSLWGEGDTGELFF.

This clonotype has more than one count but fewer than ten. This chain links TRBV2 with TRBJ2-5; tentatively, D is TRBD2 (7 bases). Trimming took 5 bases from V and 4 from J, leaving 26 bases between them. The CDR3 totals 18 residues. CDR1 and CDR2 from the germline V gene are SNHLY and FYNNEI. Written as DNA, the CDR3 is TGTGCCAGCAGTCAACAGGGACTACCACCATTTGGAGGAGAGACCCAGTACTTC. Translation gives CASSQQGLPPFGGETQYF. The entire variable domain, with the rest obtained from reference TRBV2 and TRBJ2-5, is as follows: EPEVTQTPSHQVTQMGQEVILRCVPISNHLYFYWYRQILGQKVEFLVSFYNNEISEKSEIFDDQFSVERPDGSNFTLKIRSTKLEDSAMYFCASSQQGLPPFGGETQYFGPGTRLLVL.

This clonotype was seen repeatedly, ten times or more. The chain joins TRBV12-3 or TRBV12-4 to TRBJ2-6; D may match TRBD1 or TRBD2 (5 bases each). Between the trimmed V and J ends, which lost 3 bases and 1 base, there was a span of 16 bases. This CDR3 is built from 18 residues. CDR3 DNA sequence: TGTGCCAGCAGTTTTTCTGGGACCCCGGTTTCTGGGGCCAACGTCCTGACTTTC. Protein: CASSFSGTPVSGANVLTF.

This clonotype was recorded many times. The chain carries TRBV20-1 and TRBJ2-3, with TRBD2 matching 11 bases. J was trimmed by 2 bases and V by 3 bases; bases with no gene match: 4. The CDR3 covers 15 residues. Germline loops: CDR1 DFQATT, CDR2 SNEGSKA (reference sequence). The CDR3 coding sequence is TGCAGTGCTAGCGTAGCGGGAGGGTTCACAGATACGCAGTATTTT. Residues: CSASVAGGFTDTQYF.

This clonotype was observed at least ten times. The chain combines TRBV4-3 with TRBJ1-2; D not resolved. V lost 0 bases, J lost 4 bases, and 3 bases lay in between. The CDR3 has 12 amino acids. CDR1 is LGHNA, CDR2 YSLEER, per germline. As DNA, the CDR3 is TGCGCCAGCAGCCAAGACGGCTATGGCTACACCTTC. This translates into CASSQDGYGYTF.

This clonotype came up many times. The gene calls are TRBV7-8 and TRBJ2-3; 7 nucleotides agree with TRBD2. CDR1 SGHVS and CDR2 FQNEAQ come from the germline V gene. CDR3 length: 15 residues. V lost 5 bases to trimming and J lost 0 bases; unmatched junction nucleotides: 5. CDR3 sequence reads: CASSASGSSTDTQYF. CDR3 coding DNA: TGTGCCAGCAGCGCTAGCGGATCTAGCACAGATACGCAGTATTTT.

The J gene is TRBJ1-1, the V gene TRBV20-1; weak D call: TRBD1 (5 bases). Trimming left V 6 bases short and J 1 base short, with 15 bases between. CDR3 length: 14 residues. The germline gives CDR1 DFQATT, CDR2 SNEGSKA (reference sequence). The CDR3 DNA follows: TGCAGTGCAGGAGCGAGGGGTTGGAACACTGAAGCTTTCTTT. As protein: CSAGARGWNTEAFF.

This clonotype was picked up many times. V is TRBV4-3 and J is TRBJ2-5, with TRBD2 as a possible D gene (6 bases). CDR3 length equals 15 residues. V lost 1 base and J 1 base, leaving 10 bases between the germline ends. The germline V gene has CDR1 LGHNA and CDR2 YSLEER. CDR3: CASSQGTTLQETQYF. The CDR3 DNA reads TGCGCCAGCAGCCAAGGGACTACTCTCCAAGAGACCCAGTACTTC.

This clonotype was seen repeatedly, ten times or more. V is TRBV5-1 and J is TRBJ2-3; no reliable D call. Germline CDR1 SGHRS, CDR2 YFSETQ. V lost 0 bases and J lost 0, with 8 bases in between. The CDR3 length is 15 residues. As DNA, the CDR3 is TGCGCCAGCAGCTTGGATCCCGGGAGCACAGATACGCAGTATTTT. Encoded protein: CASSLDPGSTDTQYF.

Ten or more counts support this clonotype. The V call is TRBV9, the J call TRBJ2-5; TRBD1 matches 8 bases. The CDR3 has 16 amino acids. Germline trimming cut 4 bases from V and 3 bases from J; bases unmatched to any gene: 11. Per the germline V gene, CDR1 is SGDLS and CDR2 is YYNGEE. CDR3 sequence (DNA): TGTGCCAGCAGCCTTTCGAGAGTGACAGGGGAAGAGACCCAGTACTTC. Residues: CASSLSRVTGEETQYF.

This clonotype has a count of ten or more. The chain combines TRBV12-3 or TRBV12-4 with TRBJ2-3; D call uncertain. V lost 6 bases and J lost 2, with 12 bases in between. This CDR3 is 14 amino acids long. The CDR3 DNA sequence: TGTGCCAGCAGCCTAAACGGGCCCACAGATACGCAGTATTTT. It codes for CASSLNGPTDTQYF.

Ten or more counts support this clonotype. The V call is TRBV27, the J call TRBJ2-5, with 8 bases aligning to TRBD2. From germline, CDR1 is MNHEY and CDR2 SMNVEV (reference sequence). V lost 3 bases to trimming and J lost 3 bases; unmatched junction nucleotides: 6. The CDR3 covers 15 residues. The CDR3 region is CASSFVLAGEETQYF. As DNA, the CDR3 is TGTGCCAGCAGTTTTGTCCTAGCGGGCGAAGAGACCCAGTACTTC.

There are many counts of this clonotype. V gene TRBV5-6 combines with J gene TRBJ2-7; TRBD2 agrees at 9 bases. Germline CDR1 reads SGHDT; CDR2 reads YYEEEE. The length of the CDR3 is 15 residues. The trim removed 2 bases at V and 4 bases at J, leaving 7 bases unmatched. The chain's CDR3 is CASSLSIAGAYEQYF. The CDR3 DNA is TGTGCCAGCAGCTTATCGATAGCGGGAGCTTACGAGCAGTACTTC.

This clonotype was counted many times. Compared with germline, one end of the junction differs, possibly owing to a read error. The chain links TRBV12-3 or TRBV12-4 to TRBJ1-2, with a possible D match to TRBD1 (6 bases). This CDR3 is built from 12 residues. The CDR3 is CASSPQGRGTPF. The DNA of the CDR3 is TGTGCCAGCAGTCCCCAGGGGAGGGGTACTCCCTTC.

This clonotype was counted at least ten times. The chain employs TRBV7-2 and TRBJ2-7; 8 positions agree with TRBD1. The CDR3 runs 13 residues. Per the germline V gene, CDR1 is SGHTA and CDR2 is FQGNSA. The J segment lost 5 bases and the V segment lost 4 bases, leaving 4 bases of the junction unmatched. The CDR3 bases are TGTGCCAGCAGCTGGACAGGGTGGAACGAGCAGTACTTC. Amino acids: CASSWTGWNEQYF.

In its sample, this clonotype was seen many times. The chain links TRBV20-1 to TRBJ2-6; D is unresolved. The V gene lost 6 bases and the J gene lost 0 bases, with 12 bases spanning the gap. CDR3 size: 15 residues. Germline values: CDR1 DFQATT, CDR2 SNEGSKA (reference sequence). The CDR3 spells CSAPRHGSGANVLTF. The CDR3 DNA reads TGCAGTGCCCCCCGCCACGGCTCTGGGGCCAACGTCCTGACTTTC.

This clonotype was seen repeatedly, ten times or more. The rearrangement links TRBV5-1 to TRBJ2-1, with D possibly matching TRBD1 (6 bases). Germline V gene data show CDR1 as SGHRS and CDR2 as YFSETQ. Trimming pared 7 bases from V and 8 bases from J, leaving 19 bases between. This CDR3 region has 14 residues. This chain's CDR3 is CASAPWTERDEQFF. CDR3 in DNA: TGCGCCAGCGCGCCTTGGACAGAGCGTGATGAGCAGTTCTTC.